The 26 T cell receptor beta chains listed next were all sequenced from one sample in a study of identical twins. Each CDR3 protein gets one entry after TCRdb re-called the 5' RACE reads with MiXCR. The table records hundreds of thousands of distinct CDR3 sequences, roughly an eighth of them present only once. In addition, the sample was reused for a study of yellow fever vaccine responses in identical twins.

Input material: CD8+ T cells sorted from blood. These receptors all come from a woman aged 18 to 35 in good health.

This clonotype was seen a handful of times. The V call is TRBV6-5, the J call TRBJ2-6, with D maybe TRBD2 (5 bases). The ends were cut back, 2 bases at V and 17 bases at J, with 19 bases in the middle. Per the germline V gene, CDR1 is MNHEY and CDR2 is SVGAGI. This CDR3 is built from 14 residues. DNA of the CDR3: TGTGCCAGCAGTTACGGGAGAGAACCCTACTCCGTGACTTTC. This translates into CASSYGREPYSVTF.

This chain joins TRBV20-1 and TRBJ2-5, with a weak D call TRBD2 (7 bases). Trimming took off 2 bases at V and 5 bases at J, with 21 bases between the two ends. The germline V gene encodes CDR1 DFQATT and CDR2 SNEGSKA (reference sequence). This CDR3 comprises 16 residues. CDR3: CSARSEGGGGTETQYF. The CDR3 DNA is TGCAGTGCTAGATCCGAGGGGGGGGGTGGAACGGAGACCCAGTACTTC.

The CDR3 sequence: CASSPPDGISYEQYF. In DNA, the CDR3 is TGTGCCAGCAGCCCCCCGGACGGGATCTCCTACGAGCAGTACTTC. The J gene is TRBJ2-7, the V gene TRBV12-3 or TRBV12-4, with a tentative D call TRBD2 (5 bases). Trimming removed 6 bases at V and 0 bases at J, with 15 bases between. CDR3 size: 15 residues.

There are a few counts of this clonotype. This rearrangement joins TRBV7-8 to TRBJ2-2; D uncertain. Looked up from germline, CDR1 is SGHVS and CDR2 is FQNEAQ. V was clipped by 1 base and J by 2 bases, with 11 bases between them. There are 16 residues in the CDR3. The CDR3 bases are TGTGCCAGCAGCTTAGGTTTCACCCGAAACACCGGGGAGCTGTTTTTT. Its protein product is CASSLGFTRNTGELFF.

This clonotype was recorded a few times. This chain joins TRBV20-1 and TRBJ2-1; D gene unclear. The V end lost 5 bases, the J end lost 4 bases, and 3 bases lay between the germline ends. Looked up from germline, CDR1 is DFQATT and CDR2 is SNEGSKA (reference sequence). CDR3 length equals 10 residues. The CDR3 sequence is CSAEYNEQFF. CDR3 sequence (DNA): TGCAGTGCTGAATACAATGAGCAGTTCTTC.

The rearrangement links TRBV7-9 to TRBJ2-3; 13 bases align to TRBD2. CDR3 length equals 15 residues. Trimming at V came to 3 bases and at J to 5 bases, leaving 2 bases not matched to a gene. Germline CDR1 reads SEHNR; CDR2 reads FQNEAQ (reference sequence). The DNA of the CDR3 is TGTGCCAGCAGCTTTCGGACTAGCGGGGGAGATACGCAGTATTTT. Amino acids: CASSFRTSGGDTQYF.

This clonotype was seen repeatedly, ten times or more. The genes are TRBV7-9 and TRBJ2-7, with D unresolved. V was clipped by 1 base and J by 3 bases, with 4 bases between them. Germline V gene lookup returns CDR1 SEHNR and CDR2 FQNEAQ (reference sequence). This CDR3 is 12 amino acids long. This CDR3 reads CASSLEVYEQYF. The DNA of the CDR3 is TGTGCCAGCAGCTTAGAGGTCTACGAGCAGTACTTC.

The gene calls are TRBV6-5 and TRBJ2-1, with D possibly being TRBD2 (5 bases). CDR3 length equals 11 residues. Looked up from germline, CDR1 is MNHEY and CDR2 is SVGAGI. V was pared by 10 bases and J by 4 bases, with 8 bases between. The CDR3 DNA is TGTGCCACCCAGCGGTACAATGAGCAGTTCTTC. Translating it yields CATQRYNEQFF.

The gene calls are TRBV2 and TRBJ2-7; 16 positions agree with TRBD2. V lost 5 bases, J lost 0 bases, and 4 bases stayed unmatched. This CDR3 has 17 residues. Germline CDR1 SNHLY, CDR2 FYNNEI. The CDR3 reads CASSPGTSGRASYEQYF. Here the CDR3 DNA reads TGTGCCAGCAGTCCCGGGACTAGCGGGAGGGCCTCCTACGAGCAGTACTTC.

This clonotype was detected ten times or more. This chain uses TRBV20-1 with TRBJ2-5; weak D call: TRBD1 (5 bases). Trimming removed 4 bases at V and 2 bases at J, with 8 bases between. This CDR3 comprises 12 residues. CDR1 is DFQATT, CDR2 SNEGSKA, per germline (reference sequence). CDR3 DNA: TGCAGTGCTACCGACAGACAAGAGACCCAGTACTTC. Protein sequence: CSATDRQETQYF.

This clonotype showed up just a few times. V usage is TRBV6-1 and J usage is TRBJ2-3; possible D gene TRBD2, 6 bases. The germline V gene encodes CDR1 MNHNS and CDR2 SASEGT. Trimming left V 5 bases short and J 4 bases short, with 16 bases between. The CDR3 is 15 amino acids. Here the CDR3 DNA reads TGTGCCAGCAGTCCGGTGGGGGGTTGGGCAGATACGCAGTATTTT. Translated: CASSPVGGWADTQYF.

For the CDR3, the DNA is TGTGCCAGCAGCTTATGGATTGCGGCTCTGTACTACGAGCAGTACGTC. The encoded protein is CASSLWIAALYYEQYV. V usage is TRBV11-2 and J usage is TRBJ2-7; D is undetermined. This CDR3 has 16 amino acids. V was cut by 2 bases and J by 3 bases, with 17 bases left in between. The germline CDR1 and CDR2 sequences are SGHAT and FQNNGV.

This sequence joins TRBV10-1 and TRBJ2-7, with TRBD1 matching over 7 bases. Germline V gene lookup returns CDR1 WNHNN and CDR2 SYGVQD (reference sequence). CDR3 length: 14 residues. V shed 0 bases and J 3 bases; nucleotides not matched to a gene: 2. The CDR3 is CASSESDRFYEQYF. In nucleotides, the CDR3 is TGCGCCAGCAGTGAGTCGGACAGGTTCTACGAGCAGTACTTC.

This clonotype was recorded a few times. V gene TRBV28 combines with J gene TRBJ2-5, with D possibly TRBD2 on 6 matching bases. The CDR3 has 14 amino acids. Germline assignment: CDR1 MDHEN and CDR2 SYDVKM. Trimming shortened V by 5 bases and J by 4 bases, and 14 bases separated the two germline ends. Here the CDR3 reads CASSILQGGETQYF. As DNA, the CDR3 is TGTGCCAGCAGTATTCTCCAGGGAGGAGAGACCCAGTACTTC.

In this sample, this clonotype turned up many times. The chain joins TRBV5-1 to TRBJ1-2, with 12 bases identical to TRBD1. The CDR3 covers 17 residues. The junction had 15 bases not matched to a gene; V was cut back by 4 bases and J by 8 bases. Germline CDR1 and CDR2: SGHRS and YFSETQ. CDR3 region: CASSEARDRGHVEGYTF. The CDR3 nucleotides are TGCGCCAGCAGCGAAGCCCGGGACAGGGGGCATGTGGAAGGCTACACCTTC.

This clonotype has more than one count but fewer than ten. The CDR3 sequence is CASSLSRGRYNEQFF. The CDR3 nucleotides are TGTGCCAGCAGTTTATCAAGGGGGCGCTACAATGAGCAGTTCTTC. The gene calls are TRBV27 and TRBJ2-1; 7 nucleotides match TRBD1. V was pared by 0 bases and J by 3 bases, with 2 bases of the junction left unmatched. Germline-derived CDR1 and CDR2 are MNHEY and SMNVEV (reference sequence). The CDR3 is 15 amino acids.

This sequence joins TRBV15 and TRBJ1-2; 8 bases align to TRBD1. This CDR3 is built from 14 residues. Looked up from germline, CDR1 is LNHNV and CDR2 is YYDKDF (reference sequence). Trimming removed 5 bases from V and 2 bases from J; junction bases left unmatched: 4. The CDR3 DNA is TGTGCCACCAGCCCCAGGGGGCGAAACTATGGCTACACCTTC. It specifies CATSPRGRNYGYTF.

Only a few counts were recorded for this clonotype. The chain couples TRBV5-1 to TRBJ2-1; 10 bases are a match to TRBD2. This CDR3 spans 16 amino acids. Per germline, CDR1 SGHRS and CDR2 YFSETQ. V lost 0 bases to trimming and J lost 7 bases; unmatched junction nucleotides: 7. DNA of the CDR3: TGCGCCAGCAGCTTGGCGGCTAGCGGGAGTGTAAATGAGCAGTTCTTC. Its protein product is CASSLAASGSVNEQFF.

This chain joins TRBV2 and TRBJ2-6; a possible D gene is TRBD1 (6 bases). V lost 6 bases and J 2 bases, leaving 14 bases between the germline ends. Germline loops: CDR1 SNHLY, CDR2 FYNNEI. The CDR3 totals 16 residues. CDR3 coding DNA: TGTGCCAGCAGGGAGGACAGCATGCCTGGGGCCAACGTCCTGACTTTC. Amino acids: CASREDSMPGANVLTF.

The chain uses TRBV6-1 and TRBJ2-5; D uncertain. The length of the CDR3 is 16 residues. V gave up 5 bases and J gave up 2 bases, with 18 bases separating them. From germline, CDR1 is MNHNS and CDR2 SASEGT. DNA of the CDR3: TGTGCCAGCAGTAAAAAGTTACAGCCTTATCAAGAGACCCAGTACTTC. This gives the protein CASSKKLQPYQETQYF.

This chain joins TRBV6-5 and TRBJ2-3, with 8 bases lining up with TRBD2. The germline V gene encodes CDR1 MNHEY and CDR2 SVGAGI. The CDR3 length is 15 residues. Unmatched junction bases numbered 5, after V lost 4 bases and J lost 2 bases. The CDR3 protein is CASSFFSGVTDTQYF. The CDR3 nucleotides read TGTGCCAGCAGTTTTTTTAGCGGGGTCACAGATACGCAGTATTTT.

This CDR3 is CASSLATGHQPQHF. CDR3 DNA: TGTGCCAGCAGTTTAGCGACAGGGCATCAGCCCCAGCATTTT. The rearrangement joins TRBV12-3 or TRBV12-4 to TRBJ1-5; 7 bases agree with TRBD1. The ends lost 0 bases at V and 5 bases at J; junction bases unmatched: 1. The CDR3 runs to 14 residues.

This clonotype was seen a few times. This chain uses TRBV7-6 with TRBJ2-1; 14 nucleotides match TRBD2. With V trimmed by 4 bases and J by 16 bases, 12 bases remained unmatched. Germline CDR1 SGHVS, CDR2 FNYEAQ. The length of the CDR3 is 15 residues. DNA for the CDR3: TGTGCCAGCAGCTCCGGGACTAGCGGGAGAACGGCTTCCTTCTTC. Translation: CASSSGTSGRTASFF. Combining the CDR3 with reference TRBV7-6 and TRBJ2-1 gives the whole variable domain GAGVSQSPRYKVTKRGQDVALRCDPISGHVSLYWYRQALGQGPEFLTYFNYEAQQDKSGLPNDRFSAERPEGSISTLTIQRTEQRDSAMYRCASSSGTSGRTASFFGPGTRLTVL.

This clonotype was seen a handful of times. J is TRBJ2-7 and V is TRBV4-1; 9 nucleotides match TRBD1. Germline V gene sequence: CDR1 MGHRA, CDR2 YSYEKL. V gave up 4 bases and J gave up 5 bases; unmatched junction bases: 9. CDR3 length: 15 amino acids. The DNA for the CDR3 is TGCGCCAGCAGCCCGGGACAGGGACCTCAGAACGAGCAGTACGTC. It specifies CASSPGQGPQNEQYV.

The chain has TRBV14 and TRBJ2-3; perhaps TRBD1 as D (6 bases). Germline values: CDR1 SGHDN, CDR2 FVKESK. Trimming took off 3 bases at V and 2 bases at J, with 18 bases between the two ends. This CDR3 comprises 17 residues. The CDR3 DNA sequence: TGTGCCAGCAGCCAGAATCCGAGGGACACCTACACAGATACGCAGTATTTT. This translates into CASSQNPRDTYTDTQYF.

A few counts support this clonotype. J is TRBJ2-7 and V is TRBV2; D is perhaps TRBD2 (5 bases). V lost 2 bases, J lost 1 base, and 6 bases lay in between. The CDR3 spans 13 residues. CDR1 and CDR2 from the germline V gene are SNHLY and FYNNEI. CDR3 loop: CASSERESYEQYV. DNA of the CDR3: TGTGCCAGCAGTGAAAGGGAGTCCTACGAGCAGTACGTC.